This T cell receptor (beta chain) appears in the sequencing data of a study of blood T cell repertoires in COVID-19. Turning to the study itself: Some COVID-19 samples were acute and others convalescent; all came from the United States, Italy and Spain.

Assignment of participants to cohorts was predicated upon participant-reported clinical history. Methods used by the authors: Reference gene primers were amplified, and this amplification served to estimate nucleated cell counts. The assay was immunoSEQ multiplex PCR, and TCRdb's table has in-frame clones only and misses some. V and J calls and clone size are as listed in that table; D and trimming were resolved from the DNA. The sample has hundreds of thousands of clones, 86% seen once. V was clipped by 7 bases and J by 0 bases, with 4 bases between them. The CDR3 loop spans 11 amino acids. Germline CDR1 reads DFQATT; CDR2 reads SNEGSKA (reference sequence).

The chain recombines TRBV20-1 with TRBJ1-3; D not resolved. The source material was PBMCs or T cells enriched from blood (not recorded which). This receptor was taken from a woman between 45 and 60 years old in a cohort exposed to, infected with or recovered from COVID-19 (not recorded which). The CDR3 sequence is CSGYSGNTIYF. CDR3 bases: TGCAGTGGTTACTCTGGAAACACCATATATTTT.